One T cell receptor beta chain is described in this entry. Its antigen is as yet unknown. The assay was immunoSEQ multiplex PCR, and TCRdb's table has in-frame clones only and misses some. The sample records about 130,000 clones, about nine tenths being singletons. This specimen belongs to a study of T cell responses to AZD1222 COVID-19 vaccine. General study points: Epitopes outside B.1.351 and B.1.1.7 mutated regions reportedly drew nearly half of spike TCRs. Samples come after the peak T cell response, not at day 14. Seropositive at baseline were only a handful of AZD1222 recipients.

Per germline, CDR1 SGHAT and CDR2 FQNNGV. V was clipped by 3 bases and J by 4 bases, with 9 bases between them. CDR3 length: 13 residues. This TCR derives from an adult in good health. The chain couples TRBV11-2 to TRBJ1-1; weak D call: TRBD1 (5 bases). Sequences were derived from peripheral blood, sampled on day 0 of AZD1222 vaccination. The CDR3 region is CASSLSRVTEAFF. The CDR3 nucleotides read TGTGCCAGCAGCTTGAGCAGGGTCACTGAAGCTTTCTTT.